These 21 T cell receptor beta chains share one sample of origin, sequenced in a study of control samples from healthy donors and cancer patients. Repertoires were generated with immunoSEQ multiplex PCR, while TCRdb's copy carries only in-frame clones and drops some. The sample records roughly 130,000 clones, roughly 84% being singletons. The specimen sequenced was blood. All receptors come from a man aged 45-65 years in good health.

The chain uses TRBV30 and TRBJ1-1; D gene unclear. Trimming took 1 base from V and 3 from J, leaving 12 bases between them. This CDR3 region has 14 residues. Germline V CDR1 and CDR2: GTSNPN, SVGIG (reference sequence). The CDR3 region has the DNA TGTGCCTGGAGTGGGGCCAGTTGGCACACTGAAGCTTTCTTT. Translating it yields CAWSGASWHTEAFF.

The genes are TRBV7-2 and TRBJ1-1; weak D call: TRBD1 (5 bases). Germline V CDR1 and CDR2: SGHTA, FQGNSA. V was cut by 5 bases and J by 1 base, with 14 bases left in between. This CDR3 contains 15 residues. The CDR3 spells CASSPTGRANTEAFF. As DNA, the CDR3 is TGTGCCAGCAGCCCTACGGGCAGGGCGAACACTGAAGCTTTCTTT.

V gene TRBV28 combines with J gene TRBJ2-1; 7 positions match TRBD2. Trimming took 2 bases from V and 10 from J; bases not matched to a gene: 2. This CDR3 region has 12 residues. Germline V gene lookup returns CDR1 MDHEN and CDR2 SYDVKM. The CDR3 here is CASSLKAGEQFF. The CDR3 region has the DNA TGTGCCAGCAGTTTAAAAGCGGGGGAGCAGTTCTTC. The full variable domain, rest sourced from reference TRBV28 and TRBJ2-1, is DVKVTQSSRYLVKRTGEKVFLECVQDMDHENMFWYRQDPGLGLRLIYFSYDVKMKEKGDIPEGYSVSREKKERFSLILESASTNQTSMYLCASSLKAGEQFFGPGTRLTVL.

This clone showed up just a few times. V and J are TRBV15 and TRBJ1-1; TRBD1 is a possible D gene (5 bases). This CDR3 is 18 amino acids long. The germline gives CDR1 LNHNV, CDR2 YYDKDF (reference sequence). V was trimmed by 8 bases and J by 1 base, leaving 26 bases between them. DNA of the CDR3: TGTGCCACCCAAGACCTTTACCACCCGGGACCCGAGAACACTGAAGCTTTCTTT. This codes for CATQDLYHPGPENTEAFF.

The chain couples TRBV12-3 or TRBV12-4 to TRBJ1-1; unclear D gene. V dropped 3 bases and J dropped 1 base, with 6 bases sitting between them. The CDR3 loop spans 13 amino acids. CDR3 region: CASSFLENTEAFF. CDR3 in DNA: TGTGCCAGCAGTTTCCTCGAGAACACTGAAGCTTTCTTT.

This chain joins TRBV19 and TRBJ2-7; a possible D gene is TRBD1 (5 bases). The length of the CDR3 is 14 residues. Trimming removed 5 bases at V and 3 bases at J, with 14 bases between. The germline gives CDR1 LNHDA, CDR2 SQIVND (reference sequence). CDR3 amino acids: CASSVQTDHYEQYF. In DNA form, the CDR3 reads TGTGCCAGTAGTGTCCAGACAGATCACTACGAGCAGTACTTC.

The CDR3 region has the DNA TGTGCCAGCAGTTCACTCACCCGGACAGCACGCGAGCAGTACTTC. The encoded protein is CASSSLTRTAREQYF. This chain uses TRBV28 with TRBJ2-7; weak D call: TRBD1 (6 bases). Deletions cut 4 bases from V and 6 bases from J, with 19 bases between. The CDR3 extends over 15 amino acids. Germline V CDR1 and CDR2: MDHEN, SYDVKM.

This clone was detected once. J is TRBJ1-2 and V is TRBV30; unclear D gene. CDR3 length: 13 residues. Deletions cut 6 bases from V and 6 bases from J, with 17 bases between. CDR1 and CDR2 from the germline V gene are GTSNPN and SVGIG (reference sequence). The CDR3 nucleotides are TGTGCCTGTTCCCCCGGACCAAGGGATGGCTACACCTTC. This encodes CACSPGPRDGYTF.

The rearrangement links TRBV11-1 to TRBJ2-5; weak D call: TRBD1 (6 bases). The CDR3 has 15 amino acids. The V and J ends lost 5 bases and 4 bases respectively, with 17 bases between them. Looked up from germline, CDR1 is SGHAT and CDR2 is FQDESV (reference sequence). The CDR3 is CASSARQARIETQYF. In DNA form, the CDR3 reads TGTGCCAGCAGCGCAAGACAGGCGAGGATAGAGACCCAGTACTTC.

This chain links TRBV19 with TRBJ1-4; D not certain. Germline loops: CDR1 LNHDA, CDR2 SQIVND (reference sequence). The CDR3 is made up of 12 amino acids. Trimming pared 5 bases from V and 8 bases from J, leaving 9 bases between. The CDR3 sequence: CASSFRREKLFF. CDR3 DNA sequence: TGTGCCAGTAGTTTCCGGAGAGAAAAACTGTTTTTT.

V usage is TRBV6-1 and J usage is TRBJ1-5, with D possibly being TRBD1 (5 bases). Per germline, CDR1 MNHNS and CDR2 SASEGT. V was shortened by 2 bases and J by 0 bases, with 14 bases between the two germline ends. This CDR3 comprises 17 residues. The CDR3 bases are TGTGCCAGCAGTGAACTTGGGGGTTCGTATAGCAATCAGCCCCAGCATTTT. Protein: CASSELGGSYSNQPQHF.

The chain joins TRBV28 to TRBJ2-7; no definite D call. This CDR3 region has 15 residues. Germline V gene lookup returns CDR1 MDHEN and CDR2 SYDVKM. V was clipped by 8 bases and J by 0 bases, with 17 bases between them. CDR3 region: CASGHRRSSSYEQYF. The DNA for the CDR3 is TGTGCCAGCGGTCATCGTAGATCGAGCTCCTACGAGCAGTACTTC. Filled out from reference TRBV28 and TRBJ2-7, the complete variable domain reads DVKVTQSSRYLVKRTGEKVFLECVQDMDHENMFWYRQDPGLGLRLIYFSYDVKMKEKGDIPEGYSVSREKKERFSLILESASTNQTSMYLCASGHRRSSSYEQYFGPGTRLTVT.

This chain joins TRBV7-9 and TRBJ2-7; the D is unclear. With 4 bases removed from V and 4 bases from J, the gap between germline ends came to 20 bases. Germline-derived CDR1 and CDR2 are SEHNR and FQNEAQ (reference sequence). This CDR3 region has 16 residues. The CDR3 spells CASSSFKIRSPYEQYF. The CDR3 DNA follows: TGTGCCAGCAGCTCCTTCAAAATCAGAAGTCCGTACGAGCAGTACTTC. The variable domain in full, completed from reference TRBV7-9 and TRBJ2-7, reads DTGVSQNPRHKITKRGQNVTFRCDPISEHNRLYWYRQTLGQGPEFLTYFQNEAQLEKSRLLSDRFSAERPKGSFSTLEIQRTEQGDSAMYLCASSSFKIRSPYEQYFGPGTRLTVT.

This rearrangement joins TRBV7-2 to TRBJ2-2; weak D call: TRBD2 (5 bases). The CDR3 extends over 15 amino acids. Germline CDR1 reads SGHTA; CDR2 reads FQGNSA. V gave up 2 bases and J gave up 0 bases, with 7 bases separating them. The CDR3 DNA reads as TGTGCCAGCAGCTTACGGGGAACGAACACCGGGGAGCTGTTTTTT. It translates to CASSLRGTNTGELFF.

The V call is TRBV25-1, the J call TRBJ2-4; a weak D match, TRBD1 (6 bases). The CDR3 runs to 12 residues. The V end was cut by 3 bases, the J end by 10 bases, with 10 bases between. Germline V gives CDR1 MGHDK, CDR2 SYGVNS. The CDR3 protein is CASSETGIIQYF. CDR3 in DNA: TGTGCCAGCAGTGAGACAGGAATTATTCAGTACTTC.

The chain recombines TRBV4-1 with TRBJ1-4, with unresolved D. Germline-derived CDR1 and CDR2 are MGHRA and YSYEKL. Between the trimmed V and J ends, which lost 3 bases and 7 bases, there was a span of 3 bases. The CDR3 runs 11 residues. As DNA, the CDR3 is TGCGCCAGCAGCCATTCTGAAAAACTGTTTTTT. The encoded protein is CASSHSEKLFF.

This chain joins TRBV27 and TRBJ1-2; 8 nucleotides agree with TRBD1. Trimming removed 5 bases from V and 0 bases from J; junction bases left unmatched: 11. This CDR3 has 17 amino acids. Per germline, CDR1 MNHEY and CDR2 SMNVEV (reference sequence). The CDR3 sequence is CASSPQSGTGPNYGYTF. CDR3 nucleotide sequence: TGTGCCAGCAGTCCTCAATCCGGGACAGGCCCTAACTATGGCTACACCTTC.

This chain links TRBV19 with TRBJ2-7; the D gene could be TRBD1 or TRBD2 (6 bases each). In germline, CDR1 is LNHDA, CDR2 SQIVND (reference sequence). Trimming shortened V by 7 bases and J by 6 bases, and 13 bases separated the two germline ends. CDR3 size: 12 residues. The CDR3, as DNA: TGTGCCAGTAATTTCGGAGGGGGCGAGCAGTACTTC. Translated, it gives CASNFGGGEQYF.

V is TRBV2 and J is TRBJ2-7; 8 bases are a match to TRBD2. There are 13 residues in the CDR3. Losses at the gene ends were 6 bases for V and 5 bases for J; bases not matched to a gene: 6. Germline V gene sequence: CDR1 SNHLY, CDR2 FYNNEI. CDR3 nucleotide sequence: TGTGCCAGCAGGCTTAGCGGGGTCCACGAGCAGTACTTC. This codes for CASRLSGVHEQYF.

This clone came up once. CDR3 region: CASSYGQLLTEAFF. The CDR3 nucleotides are TGCGCCAGCAGCTACGGACAGCTTCTTACTGAAGCTTTCTTT. The V call is TRBV5-1, the J call TRBJ1-1; D possibly corresponds to TRBD1 (6 bases). CDR3 length: 14 amino acids. Trimming cost V 3 bases and J 5 bases, with 14 bases left between them. Per the germline V gene, CDR1 is SGHRS and CDR2 is YFSETQ.

This clone has just one count. The chain has TRBV27 and TRBJ2-5; D perhaps matches TRBD1 (8 bases). Germline V gene data show CDR1 as MNHEY and CDR2 as SMNVEV (reference sequence). The CDR3 runs 15 residues. V dropped 5 bases and J dropped 5 bases, with 18 bases sitting between them. CDR3 DNA sequence: TGTGCCAGCAGTCAGAACAGGGGGGGGAGGGAGACCCAGTACTTC. This codes for CASSQNRGGRETQYF.